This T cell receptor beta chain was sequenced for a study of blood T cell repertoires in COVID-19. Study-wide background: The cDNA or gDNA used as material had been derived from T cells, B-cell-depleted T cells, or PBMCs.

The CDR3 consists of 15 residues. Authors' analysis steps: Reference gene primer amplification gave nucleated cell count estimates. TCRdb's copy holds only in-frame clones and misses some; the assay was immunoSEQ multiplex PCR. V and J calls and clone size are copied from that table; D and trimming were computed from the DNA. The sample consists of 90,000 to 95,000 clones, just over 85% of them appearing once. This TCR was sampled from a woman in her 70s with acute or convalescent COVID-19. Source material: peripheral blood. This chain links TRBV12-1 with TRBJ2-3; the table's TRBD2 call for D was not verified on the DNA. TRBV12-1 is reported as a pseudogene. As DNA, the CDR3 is TGTGCCAGCAGCTTCGGACTAGCGGGATGGGTTACGCAGTATTTT. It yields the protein CASSFGLAGWVTQYF.